The rows below give T cell receptor beta chains drawn from one sample of a study of shared clonotypes between healthy human individuals. Assay used: immunoSEQ multiplex PCR; TCRdb lists only in-frame clones, some missing. The sample has approximately 1,000,000 clones, more than 75% seen once. Sequenced material: memory CD4+ T cells from PBMCs. The origin of the receptors is a man aged 18 to 29 in good health. Some clones in this sample may be carry-over from other donors' samples. Both conserved end residues are part of each CDR3. D genes are given only for firm matches. Clone size, where shown, is once, few, many, or a class for clones that have expanded.

v_gene,d_gene,abundance,j_gene,CDR3nt,CDR3aa
TRBV29-1,NA,few,TRBJ1-2,TGCAGCGTTGAAGACCCATACACCTTC,CSVEDPYTF
TRBV18,NA,once,TRBJ1-1,TGTGCCAGCTCACCGGATATTTTGGGGGGAGCGAACACTGAAGCTTTCTTT,CASSPDILGGANTEAFF
TRBV6-1,NA,few,TRBJ1-5,TGTGCCAGCAGTGACAGGGTACAGCAGCCCCAGCATTTT,CASSDRVQQPQHF
TRBV7-9,NA,NA,TRBJ1-1,TGTGCCAGCAGCTTAACGAGTAGGGGAGCGGCTTTCTTT,CASSLTSRGAAFF
TRBV14,NA,NA,TRBJ2-5,TGTGCCAGCAGCCAGTCTTGGGAGACCCAGTACTTC,CASSQSWETQYF
TRBV5-1,NA,NA,TRBJ2-2,TGCGCCAGCAGCTTGGTGGGGTCTGGTAACCCCGGGGAGCTGTTTTTT,CASSLVGSGNPGELFF
TRBV7-9,NA,NA,TRBJ1-1,TGTGCCAGCAGAGCTTTACTCCGGGGAAGTTTCACTGAAGCTTTCTTT,CASRALLRGSFTEAFF
TRBV10-3,NA,NA,TRBJ2-3,TGTGCCATCAGTGGCAGGGTTGGTGTAGATACGCAGTATTTT,CAISGRVGVDTQYF
TRBV5-6,NA,NA,TRBJ1-3,TGTGCCAGCAGCTTGAGGGGCTCTGGAAACACCATATATTTT,CASSLRGSGNTIYF
TRBV23-1,TRBD2,NA,TRBJ2-2,TGCGCCAGCAGTCATGAAAGCGGGAGAGGAGCCGGGGAGCTGTTTTTT,CASSHESGRGAGELFF
TRBV29-1,TRBD1,NA,TRBJ1-2,TGCAGCGCCGGGACAGGGGACTCTGGCTACACCTTC,CSAGTGDSGYTF
TRBV7-2,NA,NA,TRBJ2-5,TGTGCCAGCAGCTTTACAGGGACGGCCCGAGAGACCCAGTACTTC,CASSFTGTARETQYF
TRBV5-5,TRBD2,NA,TRBJ2-7,TGTGCCAGCAGCCCCCTAGCGGGACTCATCTCCTACGAGCAGTACTTC,CASSPLAGLISYEQYF
TRBV9,NA,NA,TRBJ1-1,TGTGCCAGCAGCGTAGCTCTGGGGGAGGCTTTCTTT,CASSVALGEAFF
TRBV14,TRBD2,NA,TRBJ2-5,TGTGCCAGCAGCCAAGCCTTGACTAGCGCCCAAGAGACCCAGTACTTC,CASSQALTSAQETQYF
TRBV2,NA,NA,TRBJ1-5,TGTGCCAGCAGCGAACAGGGTGGGGGCTGGGGGCCCCAGCATTTT,CASSEQGGGWGPQHF
TRBV7-9,TRBD1,NA,TRBJ1-1,TGTGCCAGCAGCTTATCCTACCCGACAGGGCCGAAGGAAGCTTTCTTT,CASSLSYPTGPKEAFF
TRBV18,TRBD1,NA,TRBJ2-1,TGTGCCAGCTCACTCACAACCGGGACAGACCACAATGAGCAGTTCTTC,CASSLTTGTDHNEQFF
TRBV7-9,NA,few,TRBJ2-3,TGTGCCAGCAGCTTAGTTGGGGATAGCACAGATACGCAGTATTTT,CASSLVGDSTDTQYF
TRBV2,NA,NA,TRBJ1-1,TGTGCCAGCAGTGAAGCGGGGAAGAGGACTGAAGCTTTCTTT,CASSEAGKRTEAFF
TRBV28,TRBD1,NA,TRBJ1-5,TGTGCCAGCAGTTCCCGGGACAGGGGGCCCCAGCATTTT,CASSSRDRGPQHF
TRBV2,NA,NA,TRBJ2-2,TGTGCCAGCCACAGGAGTGGCACCGGGGAGCTGTTTTTT,CASHRSGTGELFF
TRBV27,NA,once,TRBJ2-5,TGTGCCAGCAGTGGGGGTCCTTGGGAGACCCAGTACTTC,CASSGGPWETQYF
TRBV5-1,TRBD1,NA,TRBJ1-1,TGCGCCAGCAGCGGAACCGGGACAGGGTGGAATTGGGAGAACACTGAAGCTTTCTTT,CASSGTGTGWNWENTEAFF
TRBV7-8,NA,once,TRBJ1-1,TGTGCCAGCAGCTTAGCTGGATTTCCGAACACTGAAGCTTTCTTT,CASSLAGFPNTEAFF
TRBV5-1,TRBD1,NA,TRBJ1-1,TGCGCCAGCAGCTTGGGGAGGGGGCTCGAGGACACTGAAGCTTTCTTT,CASSLGRGLEDTEAFF
TRBV6-5,NA,once,TRBJ1-2,TGTGCCAGCAGTCCACCTCCGCAGGGGAGGAGGGGCTACACCTTC,CASSPPPQGRRGYTF
TRBV18,NA,NA,TRBJ2-2,TGTGCCAGCTCACCAGGAGGGAACACCGGGGAGCTGTTTTTT,CASSPGGNTGELFF
TRBV2,NA,NA,TRBJ1-5,TGTGCCAGCAGTGAAAACAACTCCCAGCATTTT,CASSENNSQHF
TRBV4-2,NA,NA,TRBJ1-2,TGTGCCAGCAGCCAAGCAAACTATGGCTACACCTTC,CASSQANYGYTF
TRBV5-1,TRBD2,NA,TRBJ2-1,TGCGCCAGCAGCTGGGGGACGACTAGCGGGAGGGCCGATGAGCAGTTCTTC,CASSWGTTSGRADEQFF
TRBV28,NA,once,TRBJ1-5,TGTGCCAGCAGTTTTTTGGGAGGGACTAGCAATCAGCCCCAGCATTTT,CASSFLGGTSNQPQHF
TRBV4-1,NA,NA,TRBJ1-3,TGCGCCAGCAGCCAAGATGCAGGGACTGGAAACACCATATATTTT,CASSQDAGTGNTIYF
TRBV7-9,TRBD2,NA,TRBJ2-1,TGTGCCAGCAGCTCAACGGGCGGGAGCAATGAGCAGTTCTTC,CASSSTGGSNEQFF
TRBV7-8,TRBD2,NA,TRBJ2-1,TGTGCCAGCAGCCGGAGGACTAGCGGGAATGTTCTATCCTACAATGAGCAGTTCTTC,CASSRRTSGNVLSYNEQFF
TRBV7-2,NA,NA,TRBJ2-1,TGTGCCAGCAGCCCCGGTTCGCTGACCGCCCCTGGTGAGCAGTTCTTC,CASSPGSLTAPGEQFF
TRBV28,TRBD1,NA,TRBJ1-5,TGTGCCAGCAGTTCCATGACAGGGCGCAATCAGCCCCAGCATTTT,CASSSMTGRNQPQHF
TRBV25-1,NA,once,TRBJ2-1,TGTGCCAGCAGTAAACAGGGAGGCCTAGGAAGGGGGGGTGAGCAGTTCTTC,CASSKQGGLGRGGEQFF
TRBV2,NA,few,TRBJ1-3,TGTGCCAGCAGCGTAAGGATCTCTGGAAACACCATATATTTT,CASSVRISGNTIYF
TRBV7-9,NA,NA,TRBJ2-5,TGTGCCAGCAGCGTAAATGGGGGTGAAGAGACCCAGTACTTC,CASSVNGGEETQYF
TRBV2,NA,NA,TRBJ1-2,TGTGCCAGGGGCATAAACTATGGCTACACCTTC,CARGINYGYTF
TRBV20-1,NA,NA,TRBJ2-7,TGCAGTGCTTTACCCCAGGGGGAGCAGTACTTC,CSALPQGEQYF
TRBV4-1,TRBD2,NA,TRBJ2-7,TGCGCCAGCAGCCAAGATAGCGGGATATACGAGCAGTACTTC,CASSQDSGIYEQYF
TRBV7-2,TRBD2,NA,TRBJ2-7,TGTGCCAGCAGCCCGGGACTAGCGGACTACGAGCAGTACTTC,CASSPGLADYEQYF
TRBV7-2,NA,NA,TRBJ1-2,TGTGCCAGCAGCAAGTCAATCGGAGCGGCCTATGGCTACACCTTC,CASSKSIGAAYGYTF
TRBV7-2,NA,NA,TRBJ2-5,TGTGCCAGCAGCTTACCTAGCCGGGAGACCCAGTACTTC,CASSLPSRETQYF
TRBV11-3,TRBD1,few,TRBJ2-7,TGTGCCAGCAGCTTAGACGGGACAGGAGGCGAGCAGTACTTC,CASSLDGTGGEQYF
TRBV5-1,NA,NA,TRBJ1-1,TGCGCCAGCAGCTTCGCAGGGGAAGACACTGAAGCTTTCTTT,CASSFAGEDTEAFF
TRBV19,NA,NA,TRBJ2-7,TGTGCCAGTAGTATGAACAGGGGGGGCCTCTACGAGCAGTACTTC,CASSMNRGGLYEQYF
TRBV28,NA,NA,TRBJ2-7,TGTGCCAGCAGTTTGGAGGGGCGGGAAAAGTACTTC,CASSLEGREKYF
TRBV5-1,NA,once,TRBJ2-1,TGCGCCAGCAGCTTGCGACAGAGGCAAAACAATGAGCAGTTCTTC,CASSLRQRQNNEQFF
TRBV14,TRBD1,NA,TRBJ2-5,TGTGCCAGCAGCCAAAGGGACAGGGTAATGGAGACCCAGTACTTC,CASSQRDRVMETQYF
TRBV27,NA,NA,TRBJ1-1,TGTGCCAGACGGACGGTTATGAACACTGAAGCTTTCTTT,CARRTVMNTEAFF
TRBV2,NA,few,TRBJ2-7,TGTGCCAGCGGTCGGTGGGGAAGGAAGTCCTACGAGCAGTACTTC,CASGRWGRKSYEQYF
TRBV5-1,NA,NA,TRBJ2-5,TGCGCCAGCAGCCAAGGGCCCTCTGGGGAGACCCAGTACTTC,CASSQGPSGETQYF
TRBV5-1,NA,NA,TRBJ1-1,TGCGCCAGCAGCTTGGATCGGGGGGCGAGAGCGAACACTGAAGCTTTCTTT,CASSLDRGARANTEAFF
TRBV6-6,NA,NA,TRBJ1-2,TGTGCCAGCAGCCCCGAGGACAGACTCTACACCTTC,CASSPEDRLYTF
TRBV2,NA,NA,TRBJ2-3,TGTGCCAGGGGGGGCGGGGATACGCAGTATTTT,CARGGGDTQYF